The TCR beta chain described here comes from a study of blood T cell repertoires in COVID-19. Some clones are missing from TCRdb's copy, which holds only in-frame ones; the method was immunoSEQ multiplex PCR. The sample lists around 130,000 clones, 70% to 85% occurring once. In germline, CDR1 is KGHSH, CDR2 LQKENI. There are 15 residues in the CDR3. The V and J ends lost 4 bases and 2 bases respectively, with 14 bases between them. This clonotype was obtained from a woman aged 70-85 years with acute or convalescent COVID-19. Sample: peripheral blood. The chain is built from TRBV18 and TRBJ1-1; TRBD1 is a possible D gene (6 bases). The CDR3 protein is CASSQSGQVNTEAFF. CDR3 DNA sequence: TGTGCCAGCTCACAGTCGGGACAAGTCAACACTGAAGCTTTCTTT. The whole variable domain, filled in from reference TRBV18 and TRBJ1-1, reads NAGVMQNPRHLVRRRGQEARLRCSPMKGHSHVYWYRQLPEEGLKFMVYLQKENIIDESGMPKERFSAEFPKEGPSILRIQQVVRGDSAAYFCASSQSGQVNTEAFFGQGTRLTVV.